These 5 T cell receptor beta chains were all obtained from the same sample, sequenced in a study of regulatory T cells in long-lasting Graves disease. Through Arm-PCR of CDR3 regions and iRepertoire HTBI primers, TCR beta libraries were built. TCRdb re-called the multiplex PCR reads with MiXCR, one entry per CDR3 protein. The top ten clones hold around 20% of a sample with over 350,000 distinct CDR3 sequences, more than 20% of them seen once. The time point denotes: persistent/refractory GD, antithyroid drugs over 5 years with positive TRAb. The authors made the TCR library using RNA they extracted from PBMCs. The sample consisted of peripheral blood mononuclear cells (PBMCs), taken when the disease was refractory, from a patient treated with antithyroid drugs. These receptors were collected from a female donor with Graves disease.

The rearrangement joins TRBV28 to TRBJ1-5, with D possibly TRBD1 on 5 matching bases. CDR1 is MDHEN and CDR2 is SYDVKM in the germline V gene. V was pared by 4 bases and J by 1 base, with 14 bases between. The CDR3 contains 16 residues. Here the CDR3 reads CASSSGSHSSNQPQHF. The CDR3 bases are TGTGCCAGCAGTTCAGGGTCCCACTCCAGCAATCAGCCCCAGCATTTT. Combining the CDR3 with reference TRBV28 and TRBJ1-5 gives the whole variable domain DVKVTQSSRYLVKRTGEKVFLECVQDMDHENMFWYRQDPGLGLRLIYFSYDVKMKEKGDIPEGYSVSREKKERFSLILESASTNQTSMYLCASSSGSHSSNQPQHFGDGTRLSIL.

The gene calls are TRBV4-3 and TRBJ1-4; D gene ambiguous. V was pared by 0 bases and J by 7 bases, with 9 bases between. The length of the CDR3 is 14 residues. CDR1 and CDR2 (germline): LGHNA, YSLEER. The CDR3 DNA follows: TGCGCCAGCAGCCAAGACGGGCGGGGTGAAAAACTGTTTTTT. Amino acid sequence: CASSQDGRGEKLFF.

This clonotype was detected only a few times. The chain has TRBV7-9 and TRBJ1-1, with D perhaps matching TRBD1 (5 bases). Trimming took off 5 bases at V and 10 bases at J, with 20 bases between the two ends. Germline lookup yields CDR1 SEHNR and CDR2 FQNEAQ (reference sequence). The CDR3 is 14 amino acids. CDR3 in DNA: TGTGCCAGCAGCATAGGGACCGCCGGAGGAGTAGCTTTCTTT. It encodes CASSIGTAGGVAFF.

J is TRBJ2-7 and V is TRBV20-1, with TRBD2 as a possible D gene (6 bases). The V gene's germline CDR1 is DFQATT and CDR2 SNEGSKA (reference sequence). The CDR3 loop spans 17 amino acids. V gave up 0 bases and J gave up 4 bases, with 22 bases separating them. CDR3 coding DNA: TGCAGTGCTAGAGATCCCCAAAGGCTAGCTGGGGGGTACGAGCAGTACTTC. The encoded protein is CSARDPQRLAGGYEQYF.

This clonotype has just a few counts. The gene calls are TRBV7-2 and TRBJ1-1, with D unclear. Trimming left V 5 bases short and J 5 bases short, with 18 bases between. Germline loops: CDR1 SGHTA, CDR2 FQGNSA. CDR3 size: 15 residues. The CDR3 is CASSLHSRTGTEAFF. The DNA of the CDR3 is TGTGCCAGCAGCCTCCATAGTCGAACGGGGACTGAAGCTTTCTTT.